Listed below are T cell receptor beta chains from one sample, sequenced in a study of shared clonotypes between healthy human individuals. Method: immunoSEQ multiplex PCR; TCRdb's copy keeps in-frame clones and lacks some. The table includes about 1.5 million clones, roughly 96% detected once. The source material was naive CD4+ T cells sorted from blood. All receptors come from a man younger than 40 in good health. The CDR3 runs from the conserved cysteine through the conserved F or W. The order of the fields is D gene, clone size, V gene, J gene, CDR3 protein, CDR3 DNA. The D gene is left open where the match is weak. Clone size is shown for a subset of rows, as once, few, many or a class of expanded clone.

D gene: NA
clone size: once
V gene: TRBV11-2
J gene: TRBJ2-7
CDR3 protein: CASSLIQGYEQYF
CDR3 DNA: TGTGCCAGCAGCTTAATTCAGGGCTACGAGCAGTACTTC

D gene: TRBD1
clone size: NA
V gene: TRBV5-1
J gene: TRBJ1-2
CDR3 protein: CASSLLAGQGAETGYTF
CDR3 DNA: TGCGCCAGCAGCTTGTTAGCTGGACAGGGGGCAGAAACTGGCTACACCTTC

D gene: TRBD2
clone size: NA
V gene: TRBV16
J gene: TRBJ2-7
CDR3 protein: CASSQSSAGAHEQYF
CDR3 DNA: TGTGCCAGCAGCCAATCATCAGCGGGAGCTCACGAGCAGTACTTC

D gene: NA
clone size: NA
V gene: TRBV27
J gene: TRBJ1-5
CDR3 protein: CASSFRGGQPQHF
CDR3 DNA: TGTGCCAGCAGTTTTCGAGGGGGTCAGCCCCAGCATTTT

D gene: TRBD2
clone size: NA
V gene: TRBV7-3
J gene: TRBJ2-1
CDR3 protein: CASSLKGLAGVTTGNEQFF
CDR3 DNA: TGTGCCAGCAGCTTGAAGGGACTAGCGGGAGTCACAACGGGCAATGAGCAGTTCTTC

D gene: NA
clone size: NA
V gene: TRBV6-1
J gene: TRBJ2-1
CDR3 protein: CASSYRADSYNEQFF
CDR3 DNA: TGTGCCAGCAGCTACAGGGCCGACTCCTACAATGAGCAGTTCTTC

D gene: TRBD2
clone size: NA
V gene: TRBV5-1
J gene: TRBJ2-5
CDR3 protein: CASSFLTSGSGGETQYF
CDR3 DNA: TGCGCCAGCAGCTTCTTGACTAGCGGGAGTGGGGGGGAGACCCAGTACTTC

D gene: TRBD2
clone size: NA
V gene: TRBV28
J gene: TRBJ2-7
CDR3 protein: CASSGGLAVSSAEQYF
CDR3 DNA: TGTGCCAGCAGTGGGGGACTAGCGGTTTCGTCCGCCGAGCAGTACTTC

D gene: NA
clone size: NA
V gene: TRBV28
J gene: TRBJ2-4
CDR3 protein: CASSLGGALAKNIQYF
CDR3 DNA: TGTGCCAGCAGTCTAGGGGGGGCCTTAGCCAAAAACATTCAGTACTTC

D gene: TRBD2
clone size: NA
V gene: TRBV20-1
J gene: TRBJ2-5
CDR3 protein: CSGEGEETQYF
CDR3 DNA: TGCAGTGGGGAGGGAGAAGAGACCCAGTACTTC

D gene: TRBD1
clone size: NA
V gene: TRBV28
J gene: TRBJ1-1
CDR3 protein: CASQLQGAVGNTEAFF
CDR3 DNA: TGTGCCAGTCAGCTACAGGGGGCCGTGGGGAACACTGAAGCTTTCTTT

D gene: NA
clone size: once
V gene: TRBV5-6
J gene: TRBJ1-1
CDR3 protein: CASNLGGPGGNTEAFF
CDR3 DNA: TGTGCCAGCAACTTGGGAGGACCCGGGGGAAACACTGAAGCTTTCTTT

D gene: NA
clone size: NA
V gene: TRBV27
J gene: TRBJ2-7
CDR3 protein: CASSPGLAYEQYF
CDR3 DNA: TGTGCCAGCAGTCCCGGGCTGGCCTACGAGCAGTACTTC

D gene: TRBD2
clone size: NA
V gene: TRBV10-3
J gene: TRBJ2-1
CDR3 protein: CAISPSMGREGPYNEQFF
CDR3 DNA: TGTGCCATCAGTCCTAGCATGGGGCGGGAGGGACCCTACAATGAGCAGTTCTTC

D gene: TRBD2
clone size: NA
V gene: TRBV7-9
J gene: TRBJ2-1
CDR3 protein: CASSPSGSPYNEQFF
CDR3 DNA: TGTGCCAGCAGCCCTAGCGGGAGCCCCTACAATGAGCAGTTCTTC

D gene: TRBD1
clone size: NA
V gene: TRBV28
J gene: TRBJ2-2
CDR3 protein: CASSLSFWGQGITGELFF
CDR3 DNA: TGTGCCAGCAGTTTATCGTTTTGGGGACAGGGGATCACCGGGGAGCTGTTTTTT

D gene: NA
clone size: NA
V gene: TRBV5-1
J gene: TRBJ2-5
CDR3 protein: CASNRDLQETQYF
CDR3 DNA: TGCGCCAGCAACAGGGACCTACAAGAGACCCAGTACTTC

D gene: TRBD1
clone size: NA
V gene: TRBV6-1
J gene: TRBJ2-7
CDR3 protein: CASSVRQGAAEQYF
CDR3 DNA: TGTGCCAGCAGTGTGAGACAGGGGGCGGCCGAGCAGTACTTC

D gene: NA
clone size: NA
V gene: TRBV7-3
J gene: TRBJ2-7
CDR3 protein: CASSLPTDEQYF
CDR3 DNA: TGTGCCAGCAGCTTGCCCACCGACGAGCAGTACTTC

D gene: NA
clone size: NA
V gene: TRBV19
J gene: TRBJ2-2
CDR3 protein: CASSMGVLVITGELFF
CDR3 DNA: TGTGCCAGTAGTATGGGCGTCCTAGTCATCACCGGGGAGCTGTTTTTT

D gene: TRBD1
clone size: once
V gene: TRBV6-4
J gene: TRBJ2-2
CDR3 protein: CASSEGGQGYTGELFF
CDR3 DNA: TGTGCCAGCAGTGAGGGCGGACAGGGATACACCGGGGAGCTGTTTTTT

D gene: TRBD1
clone size: NA
V gene: TRBV6-1
J gene: TRBJ2-5
CDR3 protein: CASSGPQGLWDGTQYF
CDR3 DNA: TGTGCCAGCAGTGGACCACAGGGGCTGTGGGACGGGACCCAGTACTTC

D gene: NA
clone size: NA
V gene: TRBV7-9
J gene: TRBJ1-1
CDR3 protein: CASSPQGPRGTEAFF
CDR3 DNA: TGTGCCAGCAGCCCCCAGGGACCCCGTGGCACTGAAGCTTTCTTT

D gene: NA
clone size: once
V gene: TRBV18
J gene: TRBJ1-5
CDR3 protein: CASSQGLSEQPQHF
CDR3 DNA: TGTGCCAGCTCACAGGGATTATCCGAACAGCCCCAGCATTTT

D gene: NA
clone size: NA
V gene: TRBV6-6
J gene: TRBJ1-4
CDR3 protein: CASSYRGASRDEKLFF
CDR3 DNA: TGTGCCAGCAGTTACAGAGGGGCCTCGCGGGATGAAAAACTGTTTTTT

D gene: NA
clone size: NA
V gene: TRBV28
J gene: TRBJ1-4
CDR3 protein: CASRDVTRHEKLFF
CDR3 DNA: TGTGCCAGCAGGGATGTAACACGGCATGAAAAACTGTTTTTT

D gene: NA
clone size: NA
V gene: TRBV29-1
J gene: TRBJ1-5
CDR3 protein: CSAGVQNQPQHF
CDR3 DNA: TGCAGCGCCGGGGTCCAGAATCAGCCCCAGCATTTT

D gene: NA
clone size: once
V gene: TRBV20-1
J gene: TRBJ2-7
CDR3 protein: CSAPRRYEQYF
CDR3 DNA: TGCAGTGCCCCGCGACGGTACGAGCAGTACTTC

D gene: TRBD1
clone size: NA
V gene: TRBV5-4
J gene: TRBJ1-4
CDR3 protein: CASSLEGTGEPRLFF
CDR3 DNA: TGTGCCAGCAGCTTGGAGGGGACAGGGGAACCAAGACTGTTTTTT

D gene: NA
clone size: NA
V gene: TRBV28
J gene: TRBJ2-7
CDR3 protein: CASHRSSYEQYF
CDR3 DNA: TGTGCCAGCCACCGCAGTTCCTACGAGCAGTACTTC

D gene: TRBD2
clone size: once
V gene: TRBV18
J gene: TRBJ2-6
CDR3 protein: CASSPRTSGSSGANVLTF
CDR3 DNA: TGTGCCAGCTCTCCCCGGACTAGCGGAAGCTCTGGGGCCAACGTCCTGACTTTC

D gene: NA
clone size: NA
V gene: TRBV6-1
J gene: TRBJ1-1
CDR3 protein: CASSVRLQAFF
CDR3 DNA: TGTGCCAGCAGTGTTAGGTTGCAAGCTTTCTTT

D gene: NA
clone size: NA
V gene: TRBV5-8
J gene: TRBJ2-2
CDR3 protein: CASSLKGLTFTGELFF
CDR3 DNA: TGTGCCAGCAGCTTGAAGGGCTTGACGTTTACCGGGGAGCTGTTTTTT

D gene: NA
clone size: NA
V gene: TRBV7-2
J gene: TRBJ1-4
CDR3 protein: CASSADGTNEKLFF
CDR3 DNA: TGTGCCAGCAGCGCAGATGGAACTAATGAAAAACTGTTTTTT

D gene: NA
clone size: NA
V gene: TRBV19
J gene: TRBJ1-1
CDR3 protein: CASSPGARAFF
CDR3 DNA: TGTGCCAGTAGTCCCGGTGCAAGGGCTTTCTTT

D gene: NA
clone size: once
V gene: TRBV7-3
J gene: TRBJ1-1
CDR3 protein: CASSLTGIDTEAFF
CDR3 DNA: TGTGCCAGCAGCTTAACGGGGATTGACACTGAAGCTTTCTTT

D gene: NA
clone size: NA
V gene: TRBV5-6
J gene: TRBJ1-2
CDR3 protein: CASSLARGIYTF
CDR3 DNA: TGTGCCAGCAGCTTGGCCCGGGGAATTTACACCTTC

D gene: TRBD1
clone size: once
V gene: TRBV2
J gene: TRBJ1-2
CDR3 protein: CASKTGDRGYGYTF
CDR3 DNA: TGTGCCAGCAAAACAGGGGACAGAGGGTATGGCTACACCTTC

D gene: NA
clone size: NA
V gene: TRBV11-2
J gene: TRBJ1-1
CDR3 protein: CASSLGSLGMNTEAFF
CDR3 DNA: TGTGCCAGCAGCTTAGGGTCGTTGGGAATGAACACTGAAGCTTTCTTT

D gene: TRBD1
clone size: NA
V gene: TRBV9
J gene: TRBJ1-1
CDR3 protein: CASSVVGGQAAAFF
CDR3 DNA: TGTGCCAGCAGCGTAGTGGGGGGACAGGCGGCCGCTTTCTTT

D gene: NA
clone size: NA
V gene: TRBV2
J gene: TRBJ1-2
CDR3 protein: CASSGGGNYGYTF
CDR3 DNA: TGTGCCAGCAGTGGAGGGGGGAACTATGGCTACACCTTC

D gene: NA
clone size: NA
V gene: TRBV9
J gene: TRBJ2-3
CDR3 protein: CASSVARLGGPPQYF
CDR3 DNA: TGTGCCAGCAGCGTAGCCCGACTAGGCGGGCCGCCGCAGTATTTT

D gene: NA
clone size: NA
V gene: TRBV7-9
J gene: TRBJ2-7
CDR3 protein: CASSLHGEQYF
CDR3 DNA: TGTGCCAGCAGCTTACACGGGGAGCAGTACTTC

D gene: NA
clone size: NA
V gene: TRBV7-2
J gene: TRBJ2-1
CDR3 protein: CASRVTRMSSYNEQFF
CDR3 DNA: TGTGCCAGCAGGGTAACACGGATGAGCTCCTACAATGAGCAGTTCTTC

D gene: NA
clone size: NA
V gene: TRBV9
J gene: TRBJ2-2
CDR3 protein: CASSVERANTGELFF
CDR3 DNA: TGTGCCAGCAGCGTAGAAAGAGCGAACACCGGGGAGCTGTTTTTT

D gene: NA
clone size: NA
V gene: TRBV10-3
J gene: TRBJ2-7
CDR3 protein: CAISESGTPYEQYF
CDR3 DNA: TGTGCCATCAGTGAGTCCGGGACTCCCTACGAGCAGTACTTC

D gene: NA
clone size: NA
V gene: TRBV18
J gene: TRBJ2-5
CDR3 protein: CASSPPSGETQYF
CDR3 DNA: TGTGCCAGCTCACCACCGTCGGGTGAGACCCAGTACTTC

D gene: TRBD2
clone size: NA
V gene: TRBV28
J gene: TRBJ2-2
CDR3 protein: CASSLWMDLAGVSPNTGELFF
CDR3 DNA: TGTGCCAGCAGTTTATGGATGGATCTAGCGGGAGTTTCTCCGAACACCGGGGAGCTGTTTTTT

D gene: NA
clone size: once
V gene: TRBV29-1
J gene: TRBJ2-3
CDR3 protein: CSAAGAQDTQYF
CDR3 DNA: TGCAGCGCGGCGGGCGCCCAAGATACGCAGTATTTT

D gene: NA
clone size: NA
V gene: TRBV27
J gene: TRBJ2-7
CDR3 protein: CATRDTFYEQYF
CDR3 DNA: TGTGCCACGCGGGACACTTTCTACGAGCAGTACTTC